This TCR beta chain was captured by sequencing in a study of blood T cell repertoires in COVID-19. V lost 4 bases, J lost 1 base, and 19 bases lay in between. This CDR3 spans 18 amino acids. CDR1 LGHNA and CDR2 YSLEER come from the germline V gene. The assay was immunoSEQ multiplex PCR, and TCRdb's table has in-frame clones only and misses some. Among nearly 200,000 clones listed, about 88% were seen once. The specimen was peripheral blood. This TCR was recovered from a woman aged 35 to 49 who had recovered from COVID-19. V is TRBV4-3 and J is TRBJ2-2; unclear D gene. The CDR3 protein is CASSPDVTLVGNTGELFF. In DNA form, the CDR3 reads TGCGCCAGCAGCCCCGACGTGACACTTGTAGGGAACACCGGGGAGCTGTTTTTT.